Below, one T cell receptor (beta chain) is given with its context. This CDR3 has 15 amino acids. CDR1 SGHTA and CDR2 FQGTGA come from the germline V gene. The ends lost 4 bases at V and 0 bases at J; junction bases unmatched: 1. The sample originates from a study of blood T cell repertoires in COVID-19. About the research overall: The study drew acute and convalescent COVID-19 samples from the United States, Italy and Spain. From T cells, B-cell-depleted T cells, or PBMCs came the material, which was cDNA or gDNA.

In the original processing: Amplification of reference gene primers was used by the study to estimate nucleated cell counts. Profiling relied on immunoSEQ multiplex PCR, and the TCRdb table lists in-frame clones only, not all of them. V, J and clone size were drawn from that table, and D and trimming were deduced from the DNA. The profile shows 120,000 to 150,000 clones, 85% to 90% of them singletons. This clonotype was obtained from a woman aged 55-75 years with acute or convalescent COVID-19. The sequenced sample consisted of peripheral blood. This chain uses TRBV7-3 with TRBJ2-3; 10 nucleotides agree with TRBD2. The CDR3 nucleotides are TGTGCCAGCAGCTCACTAGCGGGGAGCACAGATACGCAGTATTTT. This sequence encodes CASSSLAGSTDTQYF. Full variable domain (rest looked up from reference TRBV7-3 and TRBJ2-3): GAGVSQTPSNKVTEKGKYVELRCDPISGHTALYWYRQSLGQGPEFLIYFQGTGAADDSGLPNDRFFAVRPEGSVSTLKIQRTERGDSAVYLCASSSLAGSTDTQYFGPGTRLTVL.